The clone carrying this TCR beta chain was recorded a few times. Its target is not known. This entry comes from a study of response to subunit inactivated influenza vaccine. MiXCR, applied by TCRdb to the RT-PCR reads, yields one record per CDR3 protein. Of 600,000 to 850,000 distinct CDR3 sequences listed, around 15% are singletons. This CDR3 is 14 amino acids long. V was shortened by 1 base and J by 2 bases, with 8 bases between the two germline ends. The V gene's germline CDR1 is SGHTA and CDR2 FQGNSA. Study conclusions and caveats: It was suggested by the authors that few new T cells are recruited by each seasonal influenza vaccination.

This specimen consisted of PBMCs from blood, obtained 14 to 15 days before vaccination. The origin of this receptor is a man aged 50 to 59 who received an inactivated influenza vaccine. This chain links TRBV7-2 with TRBJ1-1; D ambiguous. The CDR3 loop is CASSLDFGNTEAFF. The CDR3 DNA is TGTGCCAGCAGCTTAGACTTTGGCAACACTGAAGCTTTCTTT.